The 10 T cell receptor beta chains below come from one sample, sequenced in a study of identifying expanded T cells in peripheral blood. The data were produced by immunoSEQ multiplex PCR, yet TCRdb's version contains in-frame clones alone and is incomplete. The data hold over 80,000 clones, with 86% observed a single time. The sample taken for sequencing was blood. The receptors were gathered from a person aged 18-69 years in good health.

The chain has TRBV19 and TRBJ1-2; a possible D gene is TRBD1 (5 bases). Germline V CDR1 and CDR2: LNHDA, SQIVND (reference sequence). V gave up 5 bases and J gave up 5 bases, with 15 bases separating them. The CDR3 totals 14 residues. As DNA, the CDR3 is TGTGCCAGTAGTGATACAGGCAGGACTTATGGCTACACCTTC. Protein: CASSDTGRTYGYTF.

The gene calls are TRBV7-2 and TRBJ2-5; 7 positions agree with TRBD2. Germline CDR1 and CDR2: SGHTA and FQGNSA. The CDR3 is 15 residues long. With 4 bases clipped from V and 4 bases from J, the junction kept 9 bases outside the gene matches. The CDR3 nucleotides are TGTGCCAGCAGCTCCAGCGGGGCCACGGGAGAGACCCAGTACTTC. Translation gives CASSSSGATGETQYF.

The rearrangement uses TRBV9 and TRBJ1-1, with D hard to call. Deletions cut 0 bases from V and 0 bases from J, with 9 bases between. Germline CDR1 SGDLS, CDR2 YYNGEE. This CDR3 is built from 15 residues. The CDR3 coding sequence is TGTGCCAGCAGCGTAGCAGCACGCATGAACACTGAAGCTTTCTTT. Protein sequence: CASSVAARMNTEAFF.

This chain joins TRBV6-5 and TRBJ2-3; no clear D. This CDR3 region has 13 residues. Germline CDR1 MNHEY, CDR2 SVGAGI. Trimming removed 7 bases at V and 4 bases at J, with 12 bases between. This CDR3 reads CASMKGTSDTQYF. Here the CDR3 DNA reads TGTGCCAGCATGAAGGGTACCTCAGATACGCAGTATTTT.

The V gene is TRBV28, the J gene TRBJ1-1, with D tentatively TRBD1 (5 bases). V lost 6 bases and J 3 bases, leaving 17 bases between the germline ends. The length of the CDR3 is 15 residues. Germline V gives CDR1 MDHEN, CDR2 SYDVKM. CDR3 protein: CASSSLGRVDTEAFF. In DNA form, the CDR3 reads TGTGCCAGCAGCAGCCTAGGCAGGGTGGACACTGAAGCTTTCTTT.

The chain employs TRBV7-9 and TRBJ1-4, with D unclear. Germline CDR1 is SEHNR and CDR2 is FQNEAQ (reference sequence). The CDR3 covers 12 residues. The ends were cut back, 5 bases at V and 4 bases at J, with 5 bases in the middle. In DNA, the CDR3 is TGTGCCAGCAGCCCCTTTAATGAAAAACTGTTTTTT. Translating it yields CASSPFNEKLFF.

The chain combines TRBV11-2 with TRBJ2-7, with D perhaps TRBD1 (6 bases). This CDR3 region has 15 residues. V dropped 2 bases and J dropped 2 bases, with 13 bases sitting between them. Germline CDR1 reads SGHAT; CDR2 reads FQNNGV. This chain's CDR3 is CASSLLGGVPYEQYF. DNA for the CDR3: TGTGCCAGCAGCTTATTAGGGGGTGTCCCCTACGAGCAGTACTTC.

V usage is TRBV10-3 and J usage is TRBJ1-2; D remains ambiguous. This CDR3 comprises 11 residues. Germline V gene sequence: CDR1 ENHRY, CDR2 SYGVKD. V was shortened by 0 bases and J by 5 bases, with 1 base between the two germline ends. The CDR3 protein is CAISESYGYTF. CDR3 in DNA: TGTGCCATCAGTGAGTCTTATGGCTACACCTTC.

The chain employs TRBV11-3 and TRBJ1-6; D not certain. The length of the CDR3 is 15 residues. Trimming stripped 1 base from V and 9 bases from J, with 13 bases between. The germline CDR1 and CDR2 sequences are SGHNT and YENEEA. The chain's CDR3 is CASSLVGRPSSPLHF. The CDR3 region has the DNA TGTGCCAGCAGCTTAGTCGGGAGACCTTCTTCACCCCTCCACTTT.

This rearrangement joins TRBV7-6 to TRBJ2-5; perhaps D is TRBD1 or TRBD2 (5 bases each). Trimming took 1 base from V and 4 from J, leaving 19 bases between them. Looked up from germline, CDR1 is SGHVS and CDR2 is FNYEAQ. This CDR3 is 17 amino acids long. The CDR3: CASSLDDSAGATETQYF. CDR3 nucleotide sequence: TGTGCCAGCAGCTTAGACGATTCCGCCGGGGCAACAGAGACCCAGTACTTC. Drawing the rest from reference TRBV7-6 and TRBJ2-5, the complete variable domain is GAGVSQSPRYKVTKRGQDVALRCDPISGHVSLYWYRQALGQGPEFLTYFNYEAQQDKSGLPNDRFSAERPEGSISTLTIQRTEQRDSAMYRCASSLDDSAGATETQYFGPGTRLLVL.